This T cell receptor (beta chain) was obtained from a study of T cell repertoires in cytomegalovirus infection. Study-level information: Use of recently identified HLA-C-restricted and well-studied HLA-B-restricted CMV epitopes was part of the study. It was the public TCR beta signatures that indicated both CMV infection and matching HLA type. The study, taken as a whole, reports: Cumulative frequency (of public TCR beta family members) identified carriers of CMV plus the relevant HLA. In two of eight donors, the top clonotype was HLA-C-restricted CMV-specific.

On this clonotype: Antigen: not known.

Trimming left V 4 bases short and J 13 bases short, with 14 bases between. The CDR3 is 12 residues long. Germline-derived CDR1 and CDR2 are SGHDT and YYEEEE. TCRdb processed the reads anew with MiXCR; each CDR3 protein has one entry. The data contain about 570,000 distinct CDR3 sequences, about 39% of them singletons. The sequencing here drew on cultured PBMCs, taken from culture after CMV antigen stimulation. This clonotype was obtained from a human donor in good health (CMV status not recorded). Some clones in this sample may be carry-over from other donors' samples. The chain carries TRBV5-6 and TRBJ1-4; a weak D match, TRBD1 (5 bases). The CDR3 here is CASSPRGGILFF. CDR3 sequence (DNA): TGTGCCAGCAGCCCAAGGGGCGGAATACTGTTTTTT.